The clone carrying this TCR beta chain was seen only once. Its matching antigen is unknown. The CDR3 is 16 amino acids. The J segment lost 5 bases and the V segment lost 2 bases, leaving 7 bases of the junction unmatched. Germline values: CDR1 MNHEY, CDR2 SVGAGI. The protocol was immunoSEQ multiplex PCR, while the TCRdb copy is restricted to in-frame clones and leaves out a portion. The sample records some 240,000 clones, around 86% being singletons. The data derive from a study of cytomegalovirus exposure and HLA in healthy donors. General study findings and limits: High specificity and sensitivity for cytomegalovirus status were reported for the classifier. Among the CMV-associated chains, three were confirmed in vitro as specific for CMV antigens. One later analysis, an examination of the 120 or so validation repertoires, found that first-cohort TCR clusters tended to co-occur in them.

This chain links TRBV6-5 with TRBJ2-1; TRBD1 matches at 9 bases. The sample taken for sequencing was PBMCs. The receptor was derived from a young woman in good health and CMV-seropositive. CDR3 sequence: CASSYPTGGDNNEQFF. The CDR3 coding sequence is TGTGCCAGCAGTTACCCTACAGGGGGCGACAACAATGAGCAGTTCTTC.